This T cell receptor (beta chain) was obtained from a study of blood T cells in healthy people across ages. Whole-study findings and limits: Compared with aged donors, long-lived donors showed fewer expanded clones, suggesting selection.

Samples had at least 7 million PBMCs isolated from them. Combining a sample-barcoded 5' primer with a J-beta primer mix, a second PCR ran for roughly 7 to 12 cycles. TCRdb reprocessed the 5' RACE reads with MiXCR, giving one entry per CDR3 protein. The data show about 1.6 million distinct CDR3 sequences, almost 35% seen once. Concerning this clonotype itself: The target antigen is unknown.

The clonotype was recovered from a woman aged 25 to 39 in good health. Sequenced: blood.

The CDR3 DNA sequence: TGTGCCAGCAGTGAACTGTCGGTTACCCAGTACTTC. It is translated as CASSELSVTQYF. V usage is TRBV6-1 and J usage is TRBJ2-5; D is uncertain. The CDR3 has 12 amino acids. Germline V gives CDR1 MNHNS, CDR2 SASEGT. V was pared by 2 bases and J by 8 bases, with 9 bases between.